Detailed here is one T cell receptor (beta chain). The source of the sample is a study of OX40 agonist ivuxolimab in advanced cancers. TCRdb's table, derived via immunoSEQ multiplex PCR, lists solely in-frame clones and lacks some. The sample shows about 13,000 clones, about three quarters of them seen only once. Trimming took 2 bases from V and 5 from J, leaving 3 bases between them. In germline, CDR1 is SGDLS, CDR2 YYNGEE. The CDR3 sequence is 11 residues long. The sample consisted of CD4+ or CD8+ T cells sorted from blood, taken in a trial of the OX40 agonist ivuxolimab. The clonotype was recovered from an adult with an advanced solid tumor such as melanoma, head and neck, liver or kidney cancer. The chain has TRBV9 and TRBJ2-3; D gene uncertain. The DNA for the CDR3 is TGTGCCAGCAGCGTCGTAGATACGCAGTATTTT. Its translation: CASSVVDTQYF. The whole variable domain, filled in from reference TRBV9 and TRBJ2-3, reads DSGVTQTPKHLITATGQRVTLRCSPRSGDLSVYWYQQSLDQGLQFLIQYYNGEERAKGNILERFSAQQFPDLHSELNLSSLELGDSALYFCASSVVDTQYFGPGTRLTVL.